Presented here are 16 T cell receptor beta chains from one specimen sequenced in a study of blood T cell repertoires in COVID-19. TCRdb keeps only in-frame clones here, not all; method: immunoSEQ multiplex PCR. The data show some 150,000 clones, about 79% seen once. The source material was peripheral blood. These TCRs come from a woman in her forties or fifties in a cohort sampled during active or convalescent COVID-19.

The chain employs TRBV14 and TRBJ2-1, with TRBD2 as a possible D gene (6 bases). V shed 6 bases and J shed 5 bases, with 8 bases lying between them. This CDR3 region has 12 residues. Germline CDR1 and CDR2: SGHDN and FVKESK. In nucleotides, the CDR3 is TGTGCCAGCAGTGGACTACACAATGAGCAGTTCTTC. It is translated as CASSGLHNEQFF.

The CDR3 reads CASIRRDRTIYGYTF. For the CDR3, the DNA is TGTGCCAGCATTCGCCGGGACAGGACAATTTATGGCTACACCTTC. V is TRBV21-1 and J is TRBJ1-2; TRBD1, the table's D call, lacks a check against the DNA. TRBV21-1 has pseudogene status. The CDR3 has 15 amino acids.

The chain carries TRBV18 and TRBJ2-2; the match to TRBD1 covers 9 bases. The V gene's germline CDR1 is KGHSH and CDR2 LQKENI. Trimming removed 4 bases from V and 4 bases from J; junction bases left unmatched: 10. This CDR3 spans 17 amino acids. CDR3 DNA sequence: TGTGCCAGCTCACTGAGGGCCGGGACAGGGCCCACCGGGGAGCTGTTTTTT. The encoded protein is CASSLRAGTGPTGELFF.

This rearrangement joins TRBV19 to TRBJ2-1; possibly TRBD2 for D (6 bases). Trimming shortened V by 8 bases and J by 10 bases, and 18 bases separated the two germline ends. This CDR3 has 13 amino acids. Germline V CDR1 and CDR2: LNHDA, SQIVND (reference sequence). The CDR3 spells CASQWGVLGEQFF. CDR3 nucleotide sequence: TGTGCCAGTCAATGGGGGGTCCTTGGGGAGCAGTTCTTC.

This chain joins TRBV20-1 and TRBJ1-1; TRBD1 is a possible D gene (5 bases). The ends were cut back, 3 bases at V and 6 bases at J, with 11 bases in the middle. CDR1 and CDR2 (germline): DFQATT, SNEGSKA (reference sequence). This CDR3 has 12 amino acids. CDR3 sequence reads: CSASTGGSEAFF. The CDR3 DNA reads as TGCAGTGCTAGTACAGGAGGGTCTGAAGCTTTCTTT.

This clone was seen many times. The chain couples TRBV6-2 or TRBV6-3 to TRBJ1-1; tentative D call: TRBD1 (5 bases). The CDR3 contains 15 residues. Germline values: CDR1 MNHEY, CDR2 SVGEGT. V was shortened by 2 bases and J by 6 bases, with 16 bases between the two germline ends. For the CDR3, the DNA is TGTGCCAGCAGTTACCGCCCTCCCGGGGGGTCTGAAGCTTTCTTT. Translating it yields CASSYRPPGGSEAFF.

This chain connects TRBV5-1 to TRBJ2-3, with 11 nucleotides matching TRBD1. The CDR3 extends over 17 amino acids. The V segment lost 0 bases and the J segment 1 base; nucleotides outside the gene matches: 4. Germline V lookup: CDR1 SGHRS, CDR2 YFSETQ. The CDR3: CASSLAPGQGGTDTQYF. In nucleotides, the CDR3 is TGCGCCAGCAGCTTGGCGCCGGGACAGGGGGGCACAGATACGCAGTATTTT.

J is TRBJ1-2 and V is TRBV19; 10 nucleotides match TRBD1. Germline values: CDR1 LNHDA, CDR2 SQIVND (reference sequence). The V gene end was trimmed by 6 bases and the J gene end by 8 bases; junction bases not matched to a gene: 12. The length of the CDR3 is 15 residues. The CDR3 sequence: CASSPPGTGARGYTF. CDR3 DNA: TGTGCCAGTAGCCCACCTGGGACAGGGGCGCGGGGCTACACCTTC.

The V gene is TRBV6-5, the J gene TRBJ1-2, with 7 bases that match TRBD1. CDR1 MNHEY and CDR2 SVGAGI come from the germline V gene. CDR3 length: 14 residues. With V trimmed by 7 bases and J by 0 bases, 5 bases remained unmatched. CDR3 in DNA: TGTGCCAGCAACAACAGGGGACCTAACTATGGCTACACCTTC. This encodes CASNNRGPNYGYTF.

V usage is TRBV29-1 and J usage is TRBJ2-2, with 11 bases identical to TRBD2. Germline trimming cut 5 bases from V and 6 bases from J; bases unmatched to any gene: 5. Germline-derived CDR1 and CDR2 are SQVTM and ANQGSEA. This CDR3 contains 14 residues. Here the CDR3 DNA reads TGCAGCGTTTATAGCGGGGGGGCAGCCGGGGAGCTGTTTTTT. Protein: CSVYSGGAAGELFF.

The CDR3 nucleotides are TGTGCCAGCAGTGAATACGGGACTAGCGGTTTCAATGAGCAGTTCTTC. Translated: CASSEYGTSGFNEQFF. The chain has TRBV6-1 and TRBJ2-1, with 11 positions matching TRBD2. The CDR3 runs 16 residues. In germline, CDR1 is MNHNS, CDR2 SASEGT. J lost 6 bases, V lost 2 bases, and 6 bases had no gene match.

This clone was seen just once. The CDR3 here is CASRGGSNYGYTF. For the CDR3, the DNA is TGCGCCAGCAGAGGGGGATCTAACTATGGCTACACCTTC. This chain uses TRBV4-1 with TRBJ1-2; D possibly corresponds to TRBD1 (6 bases). The CDR3 loop spans 13 amino acids. The V end lost 6 bases, the J end lost 0 bases, and 8 bases lay between the germline ends. Germline lookup yields CDR1 MGHRA and CDR2 YSYEKL.

There are a few counts of this clone. The rearrangement joins TRBV28 to TRBJ2-7, with D possibly TRBD2 on 6 matching bases. The ends were cut back, 2 bases at V and 0 bases at J, with 14 bases in the middle. Germline V CDR1 and CDR2: MDHEN, SYDVKM. The CDR3 totals 16 residues. The CDR3 DNA sequence: TGTGCCAGCAGTTTAAGTCGGGACTCAAGCTCCTACGAGCAGTACTTC. Translation: CASSLSRDSSSYEQYF.

J is TRBJ2-1 and V is TRBV6-5; 13 bases agree with TRBD2. Unmatched junction bases numbered 5, after V lost 0 bases and J lost 15 bases. The CDR3 is 14 residues long. Germline CDR1 is MNHEY and CDR2 is SVGAGI. CDR3 in amino acids: CASSYSRLAGGMFF. The CDR3 coding sequence is TGTGCCAGCAGTTACTCGCGACTAGCGGGGGGTATGTTCTTC.

The chain uses TRBV10-3 and TRBJ2-1, with a possible D match to TRBD2 (5 bases). The CDR3 sequence is 12 residues long. Germline V gene sequence: CDR1 ENHRY, CDR2 SYGVKD. Trimming pared 6 bases from V and 6 bases from J, leaving 9 bases between. CDR3 DNA sequence: TGTGCCATCAGGCAGGACTCCAATGAGCAGTTCTTC. It yields the protein CAIRQDSNEQFF.

The chain recombines TRBV5-1 with TRBJ2-7; 14 positions match TRBD2. The CDR3 runs 16 residues. Per the germline V gene, CDR1 is SGHRS and CDR2 is YFSETQ. The V and J ends lost 0 bases and 3 bases, in that order; junction bases with no gene match: 2. The CDR3 reads CASSLGLAGGYYEQYF. For the CDR3, the DNA is TGCGCCAGCAGCTTGGGACTAGCGGGGGGGTACTACGAGCAGTACTTC.